This TCR beta chain is from a study of T cell responses to AZD1222 COVID-19 vaccine. Assay used: immunoSEQ multiplex PCR; TCRdb lists only in-frame clones, some missing. Of 140,000 to 150,000 clones in the sample, more than 75% are singletons; the top ten hold less than 5.5%. Trimming cost V 6 bases and J 2 bases; bases outside gene matches: 16. CDR1 and CDR2 (germline): SGHKS, YYEKEE (reference sequence). The CDR3 totals 17 residues. The TCR originated in an adult in good health. The sample in question was peripheral blood, obtained on day 0 of AZD1222 vaccination. The V call is TRBV5-5, the J call TRBJ1-2, with 7 bases lining up with TRBD1. CDR3 amino acids: CASTPTPQQGINYGYTF. The CDR3 DNA reads as TGTGCCAGCACCCCTACACCCCAACAGGGGATAAACTATGGCTACACCTTC.